A selection of T cell receptor beta chains follows, all from one sample in a study of T cell responses to AZD1222 COVID-19 vaccine. Measured with immunoSEQ multiplex PCR; TCRdb has only the in-frame clones, and not every one. The profile shows 150,000 to 200,000 clones, 85% to 95% of them singletons. The source material was peripheral blood, sampled on day 0 of AZD1222 vaccination. These receptors all stem from an adult in good health. Both conserved end residues are part of each CDR3. The D gene is left open where the match is weak. Size tells how often a clone was seen (once, few, many) or the class of an expanded clone, and some rows leave it out.

clone_size	j_call	d_call	v_call	cdr3_nt	cdr3_aa
.	TRBJ1-6	TRBD1	TRBV7-9	TGTGCCAGCAGCCCAGACAGGGGCGGTCGGGGTTCACCCCTCCACTTT	CASSPDRGGRGSPLHF
.	TRBJ2-3	TRBD2	TRBV27	TGTGCCAGCAGTTTAATGGGAGGGCCAGATACGCAGTATTTT	CASSLMGGPDTQYF
.	TRBJ1-4	TRBD1	TRBV25-1	TGTGCCAGCAGTGTACCACAGGGGGCTAATGAAAAACTGTTTTTT	CASSVPQGANEKLFF
.	TRBJ2-6	.	TRBV19	TGTGCCAGTAGTTCGGACAGCTCTGGGGCCAACGTCCTGACTTTC	CASSSDSSGANVLTF
.	TRBJ2-7	TRBD2	TRBV28	TGTGCCAGCAGTCCTGGACTAGCGGGAAGAGGAGAGCAGTACTTC	CASSPGLAGRGEQYF
.	TRBJ1-4	.	TRBV4-1	TGCGCCAGCAGCCAAGAATACGGGAACAGACTAAAGCCTAATGAAAAACTGTTTTTT	CASSQEYGNRLKPNEKLFF
.	TRBJ1-3	TRBD1	TRBV10-1	TGCGCCAGCCACCCGGGACAGGCGAACTCTGGAAACACCATATATTTT	CASHPGQANSGNTIYF
.	TRBJ1-5	.	TRBV6-1	TGTGCCAGCAGTGAAGCGAGGGTGGGACAGCCCCAGCATTTT	CASSEARVGQPQHF
.	TRBJ2-7	.	TRBV11-3	TGTGCCAGCAGCTTAGGGATGTCAAGCTCCTACGAGCAGTACTTC	CASSLGMSSSYEQYF
.	TRBJ1-4	.	TRBV30	TGTGCCTGGAGAACCACGGACACTTTTAATGAAAAACTGTTTTTT	CAWRTTDTFNEKLFF
.	TRBJ1-2	.	TRBV6-5	TGTGCCAGCAGTTACTCGACAGGAGGTACCTATGGCTACACCTTC	CASSYSTGGTYGYTF
.	TRBJ1-4	TRBD1	TRBV19	TGTGCCATCGGACCGGGACAGGGATTCAGTAATGAAAAACTGTTTTTT	CAIGPGQGFSNEKLFF
.	TRBJ2-7	.	TRBV3-1/TRBV3-2	TGTGCCAGCAGCCAAGGGTCCTTGGGCTGGGTGTTTCCCTACGAGCAGTACTTC	CASSQGSLGWVFPYEQYF
.	TRBJ1-1	TRBD1	TRBV4-1	TGCGCCAGCAGCTCACTGGACAGGGGGCAGACTGAAGCTTTCTTT	CASSSLDRGQTEAFF
.	TRBJ2-3	.	TRBV19	TGTGCCAGTAGTTCCATGAACACAGATACGCAGTATTTT	CASSSMNTDTQYF
.	TRBJ2-2	.	TRBV29-1	TGCAGCGTCGGAGGGGTCGGGGAGCTGTTTTTT	CSVGGVGELFF
.	TRBJ2-7	.	TRBV14	TGTGCCAGCAGATTAGGGAGGATCCCCTACGAGCAGTACTTC	CASRLGRIPYEQYF
once	TRBJ1-2	.	TRBV3-1/TRBV3-2	TGTGCCAGCAGCCATTCGGACGCAAACTATGGCTACACCTTC	CASSHSDANYGYTF
.	TRBJ2-3	.	TRBV7-9	TGTGCCAGCAGCCCTACACCCGACACAGATACGCAGTATTTT	CASSPTPDTDTQYF
.	TRBJ2-5	.	TRBV19	TGTGCCAGTAGTCTACGGGACGGGCAAACCCAGTACTTC	CASSLRDGQTQYF
.	TRBJ2-1	.	TRBV7-2	TGTGCCAGCAGCTCAGGAGTGCCGAAGAGAGGTGAGCAGTTCTTC	CASSSGVPKRGEQFF
.	TRBJ2-7	.	TRBV6-1	TGTGCCAGCAGTGAGTTAGGCTGGCCCTCCTACGAGCAGTACTTC	CASSELGWPSYEQYF
.	TRBJ1-3	.	TRBV5-1	TGCGCCAGCAGCCTCCGGTGGGTCATCTCTGGAAACACCATATATTTT	CASSLRWVISGNTIYF
.	TRBJ1-2	.	TRBV12-3/TRBV12-4	TGTGCCAGCAGTTTCACAGGGAGGATAGGCTACACCTTC	CASSFTGRIGYTF
.	TRBJ1-3	.	TRBV28	TGTGCCAGCAGTTTATCCGACAGGCCTGGAAACACCATATATTTT	CASSLSDRPGNTIYF
.	TRBJ1-1	.	TRBV7-2	TGTGCCAGCAGCTTGACGGGGACTGAAGCTTTCTTT	CASSLTGTEAFF
.	TRBJ1-2	.	TRBV14	TGTGCCAGCAGCCTACTGGACAACTCCTATGGCTACACCTTC	CASSLLDNSYGYTF
.	TRBJ2-2	.	TRBV5-1	TGCGCCAGCAGCTGGACCGGGTCCAACACCGGGGAGCTGTTTTTT	CASSWTGSNTGELFF
.	TRBJ2-5	.	TRBV15	TGTGCCACCCGGGCCTCCCCCGTGGGGAACCAAGAGACCCAGTACTTC	CATRASPVGNQETQYF